A few counts support the clone carrying this T cell receptor beta chain. Its target is unknown. Trimming cost V 5 bases and J 4 bases, with 5 bases left between them. Germline assignment: CDR1 MDHEN and CDR2 SYDVKM. This CDR3 spans 11 amino acids. These data belong to a study of T-cell memory formation after mild COVID-19. Looking at the study overall: TCR clusters mostly belonged to single donors.

MiXCR, applied by TCRdb to the 5' RACE reads, yields one record per CDR3 protein. The data contain roughly 160,000 distinct CDR3 sequences, 11% of them singletons. Study conclusions and caveats: Largely, contracting CD4+ clones fell within CM and EM, and contracting CD8+ clones within EMRA. Second-wave clones that peaked on day 37 lacked confirmed SARS-CoV-2 specificity.

V usage is TRBV28 and J usage is TRBJ1-1, with no clear D. Source material: PBMCs or a T cell subset sorted from them (not recorded which). The source is a man aged 18-30 years who had mild COVID-19 (a few samples of this study predate the infection). Cell type and time point are not known. The CDR3 coding sequence is TGTGCCAGCAGTGTTAGCACTGAAGCTTTCTTT. It yields the protein CASSVSTEAFF.